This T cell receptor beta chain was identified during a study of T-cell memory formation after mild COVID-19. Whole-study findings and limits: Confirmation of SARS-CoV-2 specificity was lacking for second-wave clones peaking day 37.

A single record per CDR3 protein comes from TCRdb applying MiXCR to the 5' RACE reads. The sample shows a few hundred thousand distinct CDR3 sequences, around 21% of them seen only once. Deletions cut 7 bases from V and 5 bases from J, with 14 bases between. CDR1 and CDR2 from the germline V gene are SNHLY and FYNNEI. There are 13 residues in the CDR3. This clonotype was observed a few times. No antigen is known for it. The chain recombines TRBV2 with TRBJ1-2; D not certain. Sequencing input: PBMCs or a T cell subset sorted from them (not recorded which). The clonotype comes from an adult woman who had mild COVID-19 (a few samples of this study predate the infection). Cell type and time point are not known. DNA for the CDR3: TGTGCCAGCATTTTCCGGCAGGCATATGGCTACACCTTC. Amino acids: CASIFRQAYGYTF. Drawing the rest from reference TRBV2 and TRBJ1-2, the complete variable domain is EPEVTQTPSHQVTQMGQEVILRCVPISNHLYFYWYRQILGQKVEFLVSFYNNEISEKSEIFDDQFSVERPDGSNFTLKIRSTKLEDSAMYFCASIFRQAYGYTFGSGTRLTVV.